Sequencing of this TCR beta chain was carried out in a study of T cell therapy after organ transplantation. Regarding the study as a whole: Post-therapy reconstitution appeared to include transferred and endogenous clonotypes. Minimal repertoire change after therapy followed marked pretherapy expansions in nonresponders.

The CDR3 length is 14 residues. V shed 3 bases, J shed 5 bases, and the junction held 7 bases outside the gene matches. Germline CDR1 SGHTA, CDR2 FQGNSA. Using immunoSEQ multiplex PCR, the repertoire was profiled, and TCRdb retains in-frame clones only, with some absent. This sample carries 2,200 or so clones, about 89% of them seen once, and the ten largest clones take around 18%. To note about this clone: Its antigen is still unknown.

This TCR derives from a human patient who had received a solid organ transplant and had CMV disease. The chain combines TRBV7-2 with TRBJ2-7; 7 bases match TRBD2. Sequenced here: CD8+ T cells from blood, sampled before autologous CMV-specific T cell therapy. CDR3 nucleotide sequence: TGTGCCAGCAGCTTGGTCGGGAGGCTCGACGAGCAGTACTTC. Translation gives CASSLVGRLDEQYF.